This TCR beta chain was identified during a study of cytomegalovirus exposure and HLA in healthy donors (dated by TCRdb to about 2017). General notes on the study: An earlier analysis of roughly 610 of the donors reported about 260 Gb of sequence data and 95 million to 130 million unique TCR beta sequences obtained from around 180 million T cells. The study was designed to test whether signatures of past pathogen exposure could be identified by cataloging public T cell receptors. Because of strong linkage in the cohort, roughly five DR-DQ haplotypes were treated as single units for association and clustering. Donor age, sex, ethnicity and CMV serostatus were compiled together with the repertoire data. To study patterns of TCR occurrence, a later analysis re-analyzed previously published TCR beta repertoires from several hundred donors and added high-resolution HLA genotyping. The genetic ancestry cluster associated with self-reported Caucasian donors included over 80% of the roughly 360 genotyped donors. Rather than using new phenotypic data, the later analysis identified candidate immune exposures from TCR beta sequences and from how often those sequences occurred across donors. Every repertoire in the discovery cohort had been generated on one and the same sequencing platform. To predict cytomegalovirus infection status, the study brought together high-throughput TCR immunosequencing, statistical association of individual TCRs with disease status, and machine learning. HLA typing covered class I and class II loci at four-digit resolution. Genome-wide SNP genotypes for about three fifths of the 666 donors were used in a later genetic analysis, which treated that subset as a discovery cohort. Across around 400 genotyped donors of the cohort, an average of about 240,000 unique TCR beta nucleotide sequences per donor were sequenced, and around 20% of those sequences were non-productive. Along with the roughly 610-subject first cohort, a separate validation cohort of over a hundred different subjects was used. About 280 gigabases of sequencing data and 91 million or so unique TCR sequences made up an early release that covered some 640 HLA-typed donors. Typing coverage varied by locus: roughly 629-640 donors for A, B, C, DRB1 and DQB1; roughly 510 for DQA1; around 610 for DPA1; 450 to 480 for DPB1. To decide whether each TCR beta V gene segment behaved as functional or pseudogenic, an earlier analysis of some 580 of the donors relied on high-throughput TCR beta sequencing. The T cell repertoires of under 700 subjects were profiled by immunosequencing and related to cytomegalovirus serostatus.

Libraries were made using the immunoSEQ multiplex PCR assay. For the multiplex PCR, a mixture combining 60 forward primers for TCR Vbeta segments and 13 reverse primers for TCR Jbeta segments was used. Amplification of the CDR3 region of rearranged TCR beta genes was performed with a multiplex PCR assay on genomic DNA. The Illumina HiSeq System was used to sequence the amplified TCR beta libraries as 87-base-pair reads. The source study handled its data this way. A later analysis counted about 76 million unique TCR beta chains across the 550 to 800 repertoires, and 10 million to 11 million of these chains were shared by at least two donors. Raw reads were error-corrected and collapsed into unique sequences by a nearest-neighbor algorithm in which closely related sequences were merged to remove PCR and sequencing errors. V, D and J gene segments were assigned by aligning CDR3 sequences to IMGT reference sequences. Each retained sequence needed at least a six-nucleotide match to both a V gene segment and a J gene segment. Rearrangements were called productive when the CDR3 lacked stop codons and stayed in frame with V and J; all others were non-productive. Following IMGT convention, CDR3 was defined as the stretch from the second conserved V-encoded cysteine to the conserved J-encoded phenylalanine. In an earlier analysis of just under 600 of the donors, sequences lacking an unambiguous match to a single V gene segment were excluded. In an earlier analysis of some 590 of the donors, a V segment was called functional when productive rearrangements were above 56.7%, and segregating when the standard deviation between donors exceeded 5%. To diagnose cytomegalovirus status from the catalog of TCR beta chain sequences, a statistical classification framework was built. In a later analysis, V and J genes were assigned by comparing TCR nucleotide sequences against IMGT/GENE-DB human TR gene sequences. Using the TCRdist pipeline, a later analysis assigned CDR3 sequences along with most-parsimonious VDJ recombination scenarios. In a later analysis, each TCR beta chain was defined by its CDR3 amino acid sequence together with its V-gene family, and reads without a unique V-gene family were excluded. To address suspected cross-contamination and a sequencing artifact, a later analysis removed around 600 highly shared, low-generation-probability nucleotide sequences. For each public chain, a later analysis derived a clonal expansion index from normalized ranks of inferred template counts within each repertoire. In a later analysis, generation probabilities were computed with a VDJ recombination model fitted to out-of-frame rearrangements, and the resulting probabilities were checked against IGoR. In a later analysis, TCR-TCR, TCR-HLA and TCR-CMV co-occurrence was scored with hypergeometric tests, and a repertoire-size bias correction was applied to TCR pairs. False discovery rates were estimated in a later analysis by permuting HLA or CMV assignments 20 times. In a later analysis, co-occurring TCRs were grouped using DBSCAN, and TCRdist sequence similarity was added for clustering within HLA-allele-positive subsets. Co-occurrence clustering excluded repertoires with fewer than 30,000 or more than 120,000 public chains, plus five with anomalous nucleotide sharing. Held by TCRdb, this immuneACCESS table contains in-frame sequences only and omits some clones. Under half of the omission traces to an unresolved V gene where checked; the cause of the rest is unknown. V and J calls and clone size follow that table, whereas D and trimming were derived from the DNA. A total of around 180,000 clones appear in this sample, roughly 84% of them only once. Roughly 0.23% of the sample lies in the top ten.

General findings and caveats noted by the study authors: V-gene and J-gene trimming of TCR beta chains was associated with a missense DCLRE1C variant in a later genetic analysis, and the association was replicated in an independent cohort. Across donors, most TCR sequences were observed very rarely, whereas some public TCRs were present in many individuals. Some 16 rarely observed V segments, including chromosome 9 orphons, were excluded from the earlier analysis of a few hundred of the donors because counts were too low. An earlier analysis of approximately 570 of the donors showed that most TCR beta V segments appeared in productive rearrangements either about 90% or about 30% of the time, which broadly matched IMGT annotations. Only TCR beta chains were sequenced in this cohort, and the absence of alpha or paired-chain data limited detectable features. Because HLA typing was unavailable for some donors at each locus, only the typed subset was used in association tests. Specific HLA alleles were associated with roughly 17,000 TCR beta sequences at a false discovery rate of 0.05 in a later analysis. When HLA alleles, especially DR and DQ, strongly co-occurred, attributing TCR associations to individual alleles was difficult. It was suggested by the authors that the approach could potentially be generalized to other disease states and immunological phenotypes. Presence/absence analyses assumed roughly uniform sequencing depth across donors, an assumption that may not hold. Correlated functional status among segregating V segments might be attributable to linkage disequilibrium, but an unknown experimental factor could not be ruled out. Some IMGT-functional V segments, including TRBV6-2 and TRBV6-3, could not be distinguished by the 87-base-pair reads and were therefore excluded. According to a later genetic analysis, donors in an Asian-associated ancestry cluster had fewer N-insertions in productive TCRs than the approximately 670-donor mean. The classifier was reported to diagnose cytomegalovirus status with high specificity and sensitivity in both the original and validation cohorts. CMV serostatus was the only immune exposure information available for the cohort. In vitro tests confirmed that three of the cytomegalovirus-associated TCR beta chains recognize cytomegalovirus antigens. The sequencing pipeline was judged likely to have produced a cluster of highly shared sequence variants as a technical artifact. A further reported finding was that TCR beta sequences accurately predicted the HLA-A and HLA-B alleles for most subjects in the first cohort. A later analysis found that most CMV-associated TCR beta chains appeared HLA-restricted, with HLA associations seemingly driven largely by CMV exposure. Several of the top co-occurrence clusters appeared to be linked to parvovirus B19, influenza, CMV and Epstein-Barr virus, according to a later analysis. According to a later analysis, TCR association rates differed among HLA loci, with DRB1 alleles showing the most associated TCRs and HLA-C alleles showing the fewest. In the study, some 160 TCR beta chains were listed as associated with cytomegalovirus. A later analysis found that HLA-associated TCR beta chains were more clonally expanded and had lower generation probabilities than equally common non-associated chains.

The cohort comprised around 700 healthy bone marrow donors. Cohort members were all nominally healthy when sampled, although unrecorded immune exposures were likely present. The donor tested CMV seronegative, placing the donor among the roughly 350 seronegative members of the cohort. A peripheral blood sample was provided by each donor, and peripheral blood mononuclear cells were used for TCR beta sequencing. Genomic DNA extraction from the blood cell samples was performed with the Qiagen DNeasy Blood Extraction Kit. Per the germline V gene (reference sequence), LNHDA is the CDR1 and SQIVND is the CDR2. Germline trimming amounts to 3 bases on V and 6 bases on J, with 10 as the count of junction bases outside the gene matches. The CDR3 contains 16 residues, cysteine and phenylalanine counted. Only the CDR3 region is kept as DNA, spanning 48 bases read in frame from base 1. A remark on this clone: Its antigen is currently not known. Per-base quality was not reported, and no clone a single base away is much larger than it.

This chain joins TRBV19 to TRBJ1-1; TRBD1 lines up with 10 middle nucleotides. Sequenced input: PBMCs. This TCR was recovered from a girl under three years old in good health and CMV-seronegative. The nucleotide sequence is TGTGCCAGTAGTATCCGGGACAGGGGCTCCACGGCTGAAGCTTTCTTT. It specifies CASSIRDRGSTAEAFF.